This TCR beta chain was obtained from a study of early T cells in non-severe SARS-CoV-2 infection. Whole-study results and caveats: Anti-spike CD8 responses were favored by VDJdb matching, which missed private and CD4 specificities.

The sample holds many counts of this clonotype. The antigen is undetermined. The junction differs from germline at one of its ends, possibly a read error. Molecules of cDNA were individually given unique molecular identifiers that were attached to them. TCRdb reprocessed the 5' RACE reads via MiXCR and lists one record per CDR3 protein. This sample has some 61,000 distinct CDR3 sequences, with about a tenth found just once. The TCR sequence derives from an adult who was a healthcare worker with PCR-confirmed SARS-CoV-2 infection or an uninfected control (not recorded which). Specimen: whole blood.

The CDR3 spells CASSLGNLHF. The CDR3 region has the DNA TGTGCCAGCAGCTTAGGTAACCTGCATTTT. The chain carries TRBV7-9 and TRBJ2-3; unclear D gene. Germline lookup yields CDR1 SEHNR and CDR2 FQNEAQ (reference sequence). The CDR3 contains 10 residues.